The rows below give T cell receptor beta chains drawn from one sample of a study of radiotherapy plus CTLA-4 blockade in lung cancer. Only in-frame clones appear in the TCRdb table, and some are missing; sequencing was by immunoSEQ multiplex PCR. The sample includes approximately 52,000 clones, 77% of them seen just once. Specimen: peripheral blood, collected from a patient treated with radiotherapy plus ipilimumab. The receptors were gathered from a human donor with non-small cell lung cancer whose response to radiotherapy plus ipilimumab could not be evaluated. The CDR3 runs from the conserved cysteine through the conserved F or W. D genes are given only for firm matches. Only some rows state a clone size, as once, few, many or a class for expanded clones.

V,J,size,D,DNA,CDR3
TRBV4-3,TRBJ1-5,NA,TRBD1,TGCGCCAGCAGCCAAGATTTAGGGGGCAGGCAGCCCCAGCATTTT,CASSQDLGGRQPQHF
TRBV29-1,TRBJ1-1,NA,NA,TGCAGCGTTGGGGCACGGCCGAACACTGAAGCTTTCTTT,CSVGARPNTEAFF
TRBV18,TRBJ1-4,NA,TRBD1,TGTGCCAGCTCTCCGACACGTCCCGGGACAGGGTCGGGTGAAAAACTGTTTTTT,CASSPTRPGTGSGEKLFF
TRBV6-1,TRBJ2-7,NA,NA,TGTGCCAGCACGATTAGCGGAACCTACGAGCAGTACTTC,CASTISGTYEQYF
TRBV6-5,TRBJ2-7,NA,NA,TGTGCCAGCAACTTCCGGGACTCCCTCGACGAGCAGTACTTC,CASNFRDSLDEQYF
TRBV19,TRBJ2-2,once,NA,TGTGCCAGTAGGAGCGAGCGGAAACTAAGCGGGGAGCTGTTTTTT,CASRSERKLSGELFF
TRBV10-3,TRBJ2-7,NA,TRBD2,TGTGCCATCAGTGAGCGAGCGGGGACCAGCTCCTACGAGCAGTACTTC,CAISERAGTSSYEQYF
TRBV30,TRBJ1-5,NA,TRBD1,TGTGCCTGGAGTGTAGCAGGGGGCGTAAGCAATCAGCCCCAGCATTTT,CAWSVAGGVSNQPQHF
TRBV4-3,TRBJ2-7,NA,TRBD1,TGCGCCAGCAGCCAAGATTGGGGGGGACAGGGATCCTACGAGCAGTACTTC,CASSQDWGGQGSYEQYF
TRBV28,TRBJ2-7,NA,TRBD2,TGTGCCAGCAGTTTACGCGGAGCGGGGGTCAGGGACGAGCAGTACTTC,CASSLRGAGVRDEQYF
TRBV18,TRBJ2-7,NA,NA,TGTGCCAGCTCTCGGGACTTGAGCTCCTACGAGCAGTACTTC,CASSRDLSSYEQYF
TRBV19,TRBJ2-7,medium-sized,TRBD1,TGTGCCAGTAGCCTGGGACAGGGAATTGCCTACGAGCAGTACTTC,CASSLGQGIAYEQYF
TRBV19,TRBJ2-6,NA,NA,TGTGCCAGTAGTGTGTTAGACAGGATCATCCCTGGGGCCAACGTCCTGACTTTC,CASSVLDRIIPGANVLTF
TRBV19,TRBJ2-5,NA,NA,TGTGCCAGTAGTATAGGGACAATGGAGACCCAGTACTTC,CASSIGTMETQYF
TRBV5-1,TRBJ1-2,few,NA,TGCGCCAGCAGCTTGGTAACAGCTAACTATGGCTACACCTTC,CASSLVTANYGYTF
TRBV7-6,TRBJ2-7,few,TRBD1,TGTGCCAGCAGCTTAGGTGCGGCAGGGGGCCGCTCCTACGAGCAGTACTTC,CASSLGAAGGRSYEQYF
TRBV6-5,TRBJ1-2,NA,NA,TGTGCCAGCAGTTACTCGAGGCAGCCCTACTACACCTTC,CASSYSRQPYYTF
TRBV5-6,TRBJ1-1,NA,NA,TGTGCCAGCAGCTTTGGGGATCGGGGGAATGAAGCTTTCTTT,CASSFGDRGNEAFF
TRBV4-2,TRBJ2-1,NA,NA,TGTGCCAGCAGCCCGAGGGTTGGAAACAATGAGCAGTTCTTC,CASSPRVGNNEQFF
TRBV9,TRBJ2-3,NA,NA,TGTGCCAGCAGCGTCGTCGAGGGGGGGGTCGCAGATACGCAGTATTTT,CASSVVEGGVADTQYF
TRBV28,TRBJ1-2,NA,NA,TGTGCCAGCAGTTTATGGGCAGGAAACTATGGCTACACCTTC,CASSLWAGNYGYTF
TRBV9,TRBJ2-5,NA,NA,TGTGCCAGCAGCGTAGTGGCAGGGGGGGAGACCCAGTACTTC,CASSVVAGGETQYF
TRBV4-1,TRBJ1-5,NA,TRBD1,TGCGCCAGCAGCCAAGATCAGGAGGCCCAGGGGGCTCGGCAGCCCCAGCATTTT,CASSQDQEAQGARQPQHF